This T cell receptor beta chain comes out of a study of shared clonotypes between healthy human individuals. Those who donated were healthy HIV-negative adults, with no recent acute infections or vaccinations reported. Researchers divided each subset's genomic DNA evenly across several immunoSEQ plates. Unsorted PBMC DNA was sequenced on ten immunoSEQ deep assay plates. Libraries were prepared by immunoSEQ multiplex PCR; TCRdb keeps only in-frame clonotypes and omits some of them. The table has approximately 440,000 clones, roughly three quarters seen once. The V end was cut by 3 bases, the J end by 2 bases, with 11 bases between. Germline V CDR1 and CDR2: KGHSH, LQKENI. The CDR3 length is 15 residues.

The sequencing input was PBMCs. This receptor was identified in a woman aged 40 to 50 in good health. Some clones in this sample may be carry-over from other donors' samples. The chain has TRBV18 and TRBJ1-5; tentatively, D is TRBD1 (5 bases). CDR3 DNA sequence: TGTGCCAGCTCACCCGGGACGGCGGGCAATCAGCCCCAGCATTTT. The encoded protein is CASSPGTAGNQPQHF. The variable domain in full, completed from reference TRBV18 and TRBJ1-5, reads NAGVMQNPRHLVRRRGQEARLRCSPMKGHSHVYWYRQLPEEGLKFMVYLQKENIIDESGMPKERFSAEFPKEGPSILRIQQVVRGDSAAYFCASSPGTAGNQPQHFGDGTRLSIL.